Below are 30 T cell receptor beta chains sequenced from a single sample in a study of high-grade serous ovarian cancer treatment subgroups. The tumor samples were collected prior to definitive surgery or chemotherapy. Sequenced by immunoSEQ multiplex PCR; TCRdb stores in-frame clones only, minus some. The profile shows approximately 36,000 clones, 75% to 85% of them singletons. Sequences were obtained from tumor tissue. The receptors stem from a human donor with high-grade serous ovarian cancer.

This rearrangement joins TRBV9 to TRBJ2-1; 12 nucleotides line up with TRBD2. With 0 bases clipped from V and 5 bases from J, the junction kept 6 bases outside the gene matches. Germline V CDR1 and CDR2: SGDLS, YYNGEE. CDR3 length: 17 residues. CDR3 loop: CASSVVGTSGPNNEQFF. CDR3 DNA sequence: TGTGCCAGCAGCGTAGTGGGGACTAGCGGGCCAAACAATGAGCAGTTCTTC.

A few counts support this clone. The J gene is TRBJ1-4, the V gene TRBV5-6, with 7 positions matching TRBD1. The CDR3 sequence is 14 residues long. Trimming at V came to 4 bases and at J to 5 bases, leaving 5 bases not matched to a gene. The germline CDR1 and CDR2 sequences are SGHDT and YYEEEE. This chain's CDR3 is CASSPGTDNEKLFF. Here the CDR3 DNA reads TGTGCCAGCAGCCCCGGGACAGACAATGAAAAACTGTTTTTT.

The genes are TRBV10-2 and TRBJ2-7; D possibly corresponds to TRBD2 (6 bases). Trimming cost V 3 bases and J 3 bases, with 12 bases left between them. Germline CDR1 WSHSY, CDR2 SAAADI. The CDR3 spans 14 residues. The CDR3 bases are TGCGCCAGCAGTGAAAAGACTAGATACTACGAGCAGTACTTC. The encoded protein is CASSEKTRYYEQYF.

The chain combines TRBV5-4 with TRBJ2-3; D remains unclear. Trimming stripped 0 bases from V and 0 bases from J, with 5 bases between. The CDR3 covers 14 residues. Germline V gene sequence: CDR1 SGHNT, CDR2 YYREEE (reference sequence). The CDR3 here is CASSLDGSTDTQYF. The CDR3 DNA follows: TGTGCCAGCAGCTTGGACGGCAGCACAGATACGCAGTATTTT.

The rearrangement links TRBV11-1 to TRBJ2-2; D is ambiguous. Germline lookup yields CDR1 SGHAT and CDR2 FQDESV (reference sequence). The germline V and J ends were trimmed by 3 bases and 3 bases, with 11 bases remaining between them. The CDR3 contains 15 residues. The chain's CDR3 is CASSLRSSYTGELFF. CDR3 nucleotides: TGTGCCAGCAGCTTGCGAAGTTCCTACACCGGGGAGCTGTTTTTT.

The chain is built from TRBV19 and TRBJ1-1; 8 positions match TRBD1. The length of the CDR3 is 11 residues. From germline, CDR1 is LNHDA and CDR2 SQIVND (reference sequence). Losses at the gene ends were 8 bases for V and 10 bases for J; bases not matched to a gene: 6. CDR3 region: CASGQGRGAFF. The CDR3, as DNA: TGTGCCAGTGGACAGGGCCGGGGAGCTTTCTTT. Full variable domain (remainder filled in from reference TRBV19 and TRBJ1-1): DGGITQSPKYLFRKEGQNVTLSCEQNLNHDAMYWYRQDPGQGLRLIYYSQIVNDFQKGDIAEGYSVSREKKESFPLTVTSAQKNPTAFYLCASGQGRGAFFGQGTRLTVV.

DNA of the CDR3: TGTGCCAGCAGCTTAGTTAACGGAGGTTACGAGCAGTACTTC. This encodes CASSLVNGGYEQYF. The V call is TRBV7-3, the J call TRBJ2-7; possible D gene TRBD2, 5 bases. Germline V gives CDR1 SGHTA, CDR2 FQGTGA. This CDR3 comprises 14 residues. With 2 bases removed from V and 4 bases from J, the gap between germline ends came to 12 bases. The entire variable domain, with the rest obtained from reference TRBV7-3 and TRBJ2-7, is as follows: GAGVSQTPSNKVTEKGKYVELRCDPISGHTALYWYRQSLGQGPEFLIYFQGTGAADDSGLPNDRFFAVRPEGSVSTLKIQRTERGDSAVYLCASSLVNGGYEQYFGPGTRLTVT.

The chain combines TRBV5-5 with TRBJ1-5; 9 bases line up with TRBD1. The CDR3 contains 15 residues. Losses at the gene ends were 3 bases for V and 6 bases for J; bases not matched to a gene: 7. Per germline, CDR1 SGHKS and CDR2 YYEKEE (reference sequence). The CDR3 DNA is TGTGCCAGCAGCTGGACAGGGGCCTATTTTCAGCCCCAGCATTTT. Encoded protein: CASSWTGAYFQPQHF.

This chain joins TRBV6-5 and TRBJ2-6; the D gene is possibly TRBD1 (6 bases). CDR3 length: 16 amino acids. V was pared by 4 bases and J by 2 bases, with 12 bases between. Germline V gene sequence: CDR1 MNHEY, CDR2 SVGAGI. The CDR3 region has the DNA TGTGCCAGCAGTTCCGGGACATTCACTGGGGCCAACGTCCTGACTTTC. This gives the protein CASSSGTFTGANVLTF.

The CDR3 reads CASSSGGYSNQPQHF. The CDR3 coding sequence is TGTGCCAGCAGCTCTGGGGGCTATAGCAATCAGCCCCAGCATTTT. V gene TRBV28 combines with J gene TRBJ1-5, with D maybe TRBD1 (6 bases). Looked up from germline, CDR1 is MDHEN and CDR2 is SYDVKM. Trimming cost V 6 bases and J 0 bases, with 12 bases left between them. This CDR3 spans 15 amino acids.

The chain is built from TRBV4-3 and TRBJ2-7; 9 bases fit TRBD1. In germline, CDR1 is LGHNA, CDR2 YSLEER. V was pared by 4 bases and J by 5 bases, with 9 bases of the junction left unmatched. The CDR3 is 15 amino acids. DNA of the CDR3: TGCGCCAGCAGCCCACCCGGGACAGGGAGAGACGAGCAGTACTTC. Translation gives CASSPPGTGRDEQYF.

This clone was counted a few times. The chain links TRBV6-1 to TRBJ2-7, with unresolved D. The CDR3 is made up of 13 amino acids. V was pared by 2 bases and J by 4 bases, with 9 bases between. Looked up from germline, CDR1 is MNHNS and CDR2 is SASEGT. The CDR3 region is CASSEPILYEQYF. The CDR3 DNA sequence: TGTGCCAGCAGTGAACCTATCTTATACGAGCAGTACTTC.

The V call is TRBV7-9, the J call TRBJ1-4; 12 nucleotides line up with TRBD1. Trimming at V came to 6 bases and at J to 14 bases, leaving 16 bases not matched to a gene. Germline CDR1 and CDR2: SEHNR and FQNEAQ (reference sequence). This CDR3 spans 16 amino acids. CDR3 nucleotide sequence: TGTGCCAGCAGTTTGCCGGGGACAGGGGGCGCAGTAAGCCTGTTTTTT. The encoded protein is CASSLPGTGGAVSLFF.

The chain links TRBV28 to TRBJ2-7, with 8 bases that match TRBD1. The CDR3 loop spans 14 amino acids. V lost 7 bases to trimming and J lost 3 bases; unmatched junction nucleotides: 8. Germline V gene data show CDR1 as MDHEN and CDR2 as SYDVKM. The CDR3 DNA sequence: TGTGCCAGCAACCCGACAGGGGATTTCTACGAGCAGTACTTC. Translated: CASNPTGDFYEQYF.

V gene TRBV2 combines with J gene TRBJ2-3; D gene ambiguous. CDR1 is SNHLY, CDR2 FYNNEI, per germline. The V end lost 2 bases, the J end lost 6 bases, and 6 bases lay between the germline ends. This CDR3 has 12 residues. CDR3 sequence: CASSELSDTQYF. The CDR3 DNA reads as TGTGCCAGCAGTGAACTGTCCGATACGCAGTATTTT.

The genes are TRBV12-5 and TRBJ1-1, with D perhaps matching TRBD1 (5 bases). CDR3 length equals 14 residues. Germline loops: CDR1 LGHNT, CDR2 FRNRAP. V lost 5 bases and J 4 bases, leaving 14 bases between the germline ends. This chain's CDR3 is CASGPSQGSTEAFF. The DNA of the CDR3 is TGTGCTAGTGGTCCGAGCCAGGGCAGCACTGAAGCTTTCTTT.

V usage is TRBV27 and J usage is TRBJ1-4; maybe TRBD1 (5 bases). Germline V gene data show CDR1 as MNHEY and CDR2 as SMNVEV (reference sequence). This CDR3 has 17 residues. Trimming took 3 bases from V and 5 from J, leaving 19 bases between them. CDR3 sequence (DNA): TGTGCCAGCAGTTTCTCGGACAAACGAGGTATAAATGAAAAACTGTTTTTT. Residues: CASSFSDKRGINEKLFF. The entire variable domain, with the rest obtained from reference TRBV27 and TRBJ1-4, is as follows: EAQVTQNPRYLITVTGKKLTVTCSQNMNHEYMSWYRQDPGLGLRQIYYSMNVEVTDKGDVPEGYKVSRKEKRNFPLILESPSPNQTSLYFCASSFSDKRGINEKLFFGSGTQLSVL.

This chain uses TRBV5-1 with TRBJ2-3; D is unclear. V was clipped by 0 bases and J by 0 bases, with 8 bases between them. This CDR3 contains 15 residues. Germline V gives CDR1 SGHRS, CDR2 YFSETQ. The CDR3 region is CASSLDGSSTDTQYF. In DNA form, the CDR3 reads TGCGCCAGCAGCTTGGATGGCAGTAGCACAGATACGCAGTATTTT.

This rearrangement joins TRBV6-6 to TRBJ2-7; the D gene is possibly TRBD1 (6 bases). CDR3 length: 14 residues. V lost 6 bases and J 5 bases, leaving 17 bases between the germline ends. CDR1 is MNHNY, CDR2 SVGAGI, per germline (reference sequence). CDR3 loop: CASSPQGMWHEQYF. CDR3 sequence (DNA): TGTGCCAGCAGCCCACAGGGTATGTGGCACGAGCAGTACTTC.

The chain couples TRBV4-1 to TRBJ1-5; a weak D match, TRBD1 (6 bases). The V gene lost 4 bases and the J gene lost 1 base, with 11 bases spanning the gap. Germline assignment: CDR1 MGHRA and CDR2 YSYEKL. CDR3 size: 15 residues. CDR3 region: CASSPYRESNQPQHF. The CDR3 DNA sequence: TGCGCCAGCAGCCCGTACAGGGAGAGCAATCAGCCCCAGCATTTT.

The chain recombines TRBV28 with TRBJ1-2, with D perhaps TRBD1 (5 bases). Germline V gene data show CDR1 as MDHEN and CDR2 as SYDVKM. The V and J ends lost 6 bases and 4 bases respectively, with 18 bases between them. This CDR3 has 15 residues. The CDR3 DNA reads TGTGCCAGCAGCATATCAAAGGGACGGGGCTATGGCTACACCTTC. This sequence encodes CASSISKGRGYGYTF.

The rearrangement links TRBV4-1 to TRBJ2-7, with D tentatively TRBD1 (5 bases). V lost 0 bases to trimming and J lost 3 bases, with 12 bases between them. Germline-derived CDR1 and CDR2 are MGHRA and YSYEKL. The CDR3 has 15 amino acids. The CDR3 DNA is TGCGCCAGCAGCCAAGAGGATCTGGGGCACTACGAGCAGTACTTC. As protein: CASSQEDLGHYEQYF.

The J gene is TRBJ2-2, the V gene TRBV5-1; TRBD2 is a possible D gene (6 bases). CDR3 length equals 14 residues. The V and J ends lost 0 bases and 7 bases respectively, with 10 bases between them. From germline, CDR1 is SGHRS and CDR2 YFSETQ. Written as DNA, the CDR3 is TGCGCCAGCAGCTTGGTTTCGGGAGTCGGGGAGCTGTTTTTT. It translates to CASSLVSGVGELFF.

This clone has more than one count but fewer than ten. This chain uses TRBV7-9 with TRBJ1-4; D possibly corresponds to TRBD1 (5 bases). The CDR3 is 12 amino acids. Per the germline V gene, CDR1 is SEHNR and CDR2 is FQNEAQ (reference sequence). Trimming took 5 bases from V and 11 from J, leaving 12 bases between them. The CDR3: CASSPGTDKLFF. In DNA form, the CDR3 reads TGTGCCAGCAGCCCCGGGACCGACAAACTGTTTTTT.

The chain combines TRBV7-3 with TRBJ2-3; 7 bases map to TRBD1. J lost 6 bases, V lost 2 bases, and 2 bases had no gene match. Germline CDR1 is SGHTA and CDR2 is FQGTGA. This CDR3 spans 13 amino acids. The CDR3 DNA sequence: TGTGCCAGCAGCTTAGGGACAGCGGATACGCAGTATTTT. Amino acids: CASSLGTADTQYF.

The genes are TRBV7-9 and TRBJ2-7; 7 bases line up with TRBD2. The CDR3 extends over 15 amino acids. CDR1 and CDR2 from the germline V gene are SEHNR and FQNEAQ (reference sequence). The J segment lost 3 bases and the V segment lost 1 base, leaving 6 bases of the junction unmatched. Written as DNA, the CDR3 is TGTGCCAGCAGCTTAGAGGGAGGGGTGGGCTACGAGCAGTACTTC. It is translated as CASSLEGGVGYEQYF.

CDR3 region: CASSQEREAQPQHF. In DNA form, the CDR3 reads TGCGCCAGCAGCCAAGAGAGGGAGGCTCAGCCCCAGCATTTT. The rearrangement uses TRBV4-3 and TRBJ1-5; D ambiguous. V lost 0 bases to trimming and J lost 6 bases, with 9 bases between them. CDR1 and CDR2 from the germline V gene are LGHNA and YSLEER. The CDR3 loop spans 14 amino acids.

This clone was counted a few times. The chain recombines TRBV11-1 with TRBJ2-4; D gene unclear. Trimming shortened V by 5 bases and J by 0 bases, and 20 bases separated the two germline ends. This CDR3 region has 18 residues. CDR1 SGHAT and CDR2 FQDESV come from the germline V gene (reference sequence). The CDR3 region has the DNA TGTGCCAGCAGCCTCGGATCCCAGGCCTCACTAGCCAAAAACATTCAGTACTTC. Its protein product is CASSLGSQASLAKNIQYF.

The rearrangement joins TRBV9 to TRBJ2-1; maybe TRBD1 (6 bases). The germline gives CDR1 SGDLS, CDR2 YYNGEE. The length of the CDR3 is 17 residues. Trimming took 0 bases from V and 4 from J, leaving 17 bases between them. In DNA, the CDR3 is TGTGCCAGCAGCGTAGATCCAGGGGCGGAAGGGTACAATGAGCAGTTCTTC. Translating it yields CASSVDPGAEGYNEQFF.

This clone turned up a few times. This sequence joins TRBV5-1 and TRBJ1-1, with a possible D match to TRBD1 (6 bases). The length of the CDR3 is 15 residues. Per germline, CDR1 SGHRS and CDR2 YFSETQ. Trimming left V 0 bases short and J 1 base short, with 10 bases between. CDR3 sequence: CASSLVQGGNTEAFF. In DNA form, the CDR3 reads TGCGCCAGCAGCTTGGTACAGGGTGGGAACACTGAAGCTTTCTTT.